These 27 T cell receptor beta chains originate from one sample sequenced in a study of identifying expanded T cells in peripheral blood (dated by TCRdb to the late 2010s). Library preparation was by the immunoSEQ multiplex PCR assay. Entries here come from immuneACCESS through TCRdb and include only in-frame sequences with V and J called. Some clones fail to appear in such tables; in the studies checked, an unresolved V gene covers under half of the shortfall, and the cause of the remainder is unknown. This sample is represented by around 76,000 clones; 85% to 90% of them were singletons. The leading ten clones occupy 3.3% of the sample. The source material was blood. The receptors stem from a person aged 18 to 70 in good health.

This clone occurred a few times. The genes are TRBV28 and TRBJ2-5; D call uncertain. Between the trimmed V and J ends, which lost 7 bases and 1 base, there was a span of 4 bases. The CDR3 loop spans 11 amino acids. In germline, CDR1 is MDHEN, CDR2 SYDVKM. The CDR3: CASNSQETQYF. CDR3 DNA sequence: TGTGCCAGCAACAGCCAAGAGACCCAGTACTTC.

The chain has TRBV5-1 and TRBJ1-4, with D possibly being TRBD1 (6 bases). With 4 bases removed from V and 3 bases from J, the gap between germline ends came to 13 bases. Germline-derived CDR1 and CDR2 are SGHRS and YFSETQ. The CDR3 covers 15 residues. The CDR3: CASSHRDGSNEKLFF. DNA for the CDR3: TGCGCCAGCAGCCACAGGGACGGTTCTAATGAAAAACTGTTTTTT.

The chain has TRBV6-5 and TRBJ2-2; the match to TRBD2 covers 7 bases. From germline, CDR1 is MNHEY and CDR2 SVGAGI. The CDR3 runs 15 residues. V shed 6 bases, J shed 5 bases, and the junction held 9 bases outside the gene matches. In nucleotides, the CDR3 is TGTGCCAGCAGCTCAAGCGGGATGGAGACCGGGGAGCTGTTTTTT. Amino acid sequence: CASSSSGMETGELFF.

The chain combines TRBV4-3 with TRBJ2-2; 10 nucleotides agree with TRBD2. Per germline, CDR1 LGHNA and CDR2 YSLEER. This CDR3 is built from 17 residues. V shed 4 bases and J 3 bases; nucleotides not matched to a gene: 8. The CDR3 region has the DNA TGCGCCAGCAGCCTCGGACTAGCGGAGAAATACACCGGGGAGCTGTTTTTT. It is translated as CASSLGLAEKYTGELFF.

The J gene is TRBJ1-1, the V gene TRBV5-6; D call uncertain. Trimming removed 2 bases from V and 4 bases from J, with 6 bases in between. Germline loops: CDR1 SGHDT, CDR2 YYEEEE. The CDR3 runs 12 residues. The CDR3 is CASSFRTTEAFF. The CDR3 bases are TGTGCCAGCAGCTTTCGGACCACTGAAGCTTTCTTT.

The genes are TRBV19 and TRBJ2-1; D remains unclear. Trimming left V 4 bases short and J 5 bases short, with 21 bases between. Germline V gene data show CDR1 as LNHDA and CDR2 as SQIVND (reference sequence). This CDR3 comprises 17 residues. CDR3 DNA sequence: TGTGCCAGTAGTAGGGCCCAAGGGCCTGGACGAAACAATGAGCAGTTCTTC. It translates to CASSRAQGPGRNNEQFF.

This chain uses TRBV2 with TRBJ1-6; D unresolved. Trimming left V 5 bases short and J 10 bases short, with 18 bases between. From germline, CDR1 is SNHLY and CDR2 FYNNEI. The CDR3 has 15 amino acids. In nucleotides, the CDR3 is TGTGCCAGCAGTCTGTGGGGAGCCGGAGGATCACCCCTCCACTTT. This translates into CASSLWGAGGSPLHF.

This clone was found once. V and J are TRBV19 and TRBJ2-3; TRBD2 aligns across 8 bases. Germline lookup yields CDR1 LNHDA and CDR2 SQIVND (reference sequence). This CDR3 spans 14 amino acids. Trimming cost V 9 bases and J 1 base; bases outside gene matches: 6. This CDR3 is CASALGGGTDTQYF. The CDR3 bases are TGTGCCAGCGCTCTCGGGGGGGGCACAGATACGCAGTATTTT.

This chain links TRBV7-2 with TRBJ2-3; the match to TRBD2 covers 8 bases. The J segment lost 3 bases and the V segment lost 5 bases, leaving 10 bases of the junction unmatched. CDR3 length: 16 residues. Germline V gene lookup returns CDR1 SGHTA and CDR2 FQGNSA. The CDR3 nucleotides are TGTGCCAGCAGCCTCCGCCCGGGACTAGGGACAGATACGCAGTATTTT. Translated, it gives CASSLRPGLGTDTQYF.

CDR3 in amino acids: CASSHQFSGGKNTGELFF. CDR3 DNA: TGCGCCAGCAGCCATCAATTTAGCGGGGGAAAAAACACCGGGGAGCTGTTTTTT. This sequence joins TRBV4-3 and TRBJ2-2, with TRBD2 matching 9 bases. The trim removed 3 bases at V and 2 bases at J, leaving 10 bases unmatched. The CDR3 is 18 amino acids. Germline CDR1 reads LGHNA; CDR2 reads YSLEER.

This chain connects TRBV6-6 to TRBJ1-2; no reliable D call. The CDR3 is 14 amino acids. V lost 6 bases and J lost 3, with 14 bases in between. Per germline, CDR1 MNHNY and CDR2 SVGAGI (reference sequence). CDR3 region: CASRQMGSYYGYTF. CDR3 in DNA: TGTGCCAGCAGACAAATGGGCAGCTACTATGGCTACACCTTC.

The chain uses TRBV14 and TRBJ2-2; D remains unclear. In germline, CDR1 is SGHDN, CDR2 FVKESK. This CDR3 comprises 14 residues. V gave up 1 base and J gave up 5 bases, with 8 bases separating them. CDR3 region: CASSQALRTGELFF. The CDR3 DNA reads TGTGCCAGCAGCCAAGCTCTTAGGACCGGGGAGCTGTTTTTT.

This chain joins TRBV7-9 and TRBJ2-2; D is possibly TRBD1 or TRBD2 (6 bases each). V lost 9 bases and J 6 bases, leaving 14 bases between the germline ends. The CDR3 is made up of 13 amino acids. CDR1 is SEHNR and CDR2 is FQNEAQ in the germline V gene (reference sequence). In nucleotides, the CDR3 is TGTGCCAGGGGGGGCACGGCGTCCGGGGAGCTGTTTTTT. It yields the protein CARGGTASGELFF.

In nucleotides, the CDR3 is TGTGCCAGCAGTGAAATCACAGGGTACACTGAAGCTTTCTTT. It is translated as CASSEITGYTEAFF. The J gene is TRBJ1-1, the V gene TRBV2; possible D gene TRBD1, 6 bases. The CDR3 contains 14 residues. Germline values: CDR1 SNHLY, CDR2 FYNNEI. With 2 bases removed from V and 3 bases from J, the gap between germline ends came to 10 bases.

The chain couples TRBV2 to TRBJ2-1; no firm D call. There are 12 residues in the CDR3. V shed 4 bases and J shed 6 bases, with 7 bases lying between them. Germline loops: CDR1 SNHLY, CDR2 FYNNEI. The CDR3 nucleotides are TGTGCCAGCAGTGGACACCGCAATGAGCAGTTCTTC. This codes for CASSGHRNEQFF.

The rearrangement uses TRBV27 and TRBJ2-2, with no clear D. Per germline, CDR1 MNHEY and CDR2 SMNVEV (reference sequence). V was shortened by 6 bases and J by 3 bases, with 8 bases between the two germline ends. This CDR3 comprises 13 residues. The CDR3 region has the DNA TGTGCCAGCAGCCGCACATACACCGGGGAGCTGTTTTTT. Its protein is CASSRTYTGELFF.

This sequence joins TRBV27 and TRBJ2-7; no clear D gene. This CDR3 is 11 amino acids long. Germline V gene sequence: CDR1 MNHEY, CDR2 SMNVEV (reference sequence). V dropped 8 bases and J dropped 1 base, with 6 bases sitting between them. The CDR3 DNA reads as TGTGCCAGCGGCAGATCCTACGAGCAGTACTTC. Encoded protein: CASGRSYEQYF.

CDR3 in DNA: TGTGCCAGCGTCAGGAATCGGGACAATGAGCAGTTCTTC. This gives the protein CASVRNRDNEQFF. This sequence joins TRBV2 and TRBJ2-1; D is undetermined. This CDR3 is built from 13 residues. Trimming took 8 bases from V and 5 from J, leaving 13 bases between them. Germline loops: CDR1 SNHLY, CDR2 FYNNEI.

V is TRBV2 and J is TRBJ1-3; maybe TRBD1 (6 bases). The length of the CDR3 is 14 residues. With 6 bases removed from V and 0 bases from J, the gap between germline ends came to 9 bases. Germline loops: CDR1 SNHLY, CDR2 FYNNEI. The CDR3 DNA follows: TGTGCCAGCAGGCCACAGGGCTCTGGAAACACCATATATTTT. Its protein product is CASRPQGSGNTIYF.

The chain joins TRBV7-9 to TRBJ2-1; 8 bases map to TRBD2. The ends lost 4 bases at V and 3 bases at J; junction bases unmatched: 5. Germline V gene data show CDR1 as SEHNR and CDR2 as FQNEAQ (reference sequence). The CDR3 has 15 residues. The CDR3 here is CASSSGGRNYNEQFF. The CDR3, as DNA: TGTGCCAGCAGCTCGGGAGGGCGAAACTACAATGAGCAGTTCTTC.

The chain employs TRBV6-5 and TRBJ2-1; D tentatively reads TRBD1 or TRBD2 (5 bases each). V dropped 5 bases and J dropped 12 bases, with 14 bases sitting between them. Germline-derived CDR1 and CDR2 are MNHEY and SVGAGI. The CDR3 covers 12 residues. The CDR3 sequence: CASSMSGTSQFF. CDR3 sequence (DNA): TGTGCCAGCAGTATGTCCGGGACCTCGCAGTTCTTC.

This clone has only one observation. The chain links TRBV7-3 to TRBJ2-2; the match to TRBD2 covers 9 bases. The CDR3 is made up of 15 amino acids. The germline gives CDR1 SGHTA, CDR2 FQGTGA. V dropped 8 bases and J dropped 0; count of bases not matched to a gene: 4. The CDR3 sequence is CASSSGIPNTGELFF. Written as DNA, the CDR3 is TGTGCCAGCTCTAGCGGGATACCGAACACCGGGGAGCTGTTTTTT.

This chain links TRBV6-5 with TRBJ2-4; D ambiguous. The CDR3 runs 14 residues. V was clipped by 6 bases and J by 3 bases, with 12 bases between them. Germline V gene lookup returns CDR1 MNHEY and CDR2 SVGAGI. The CDR3: CASRAPGGKNIQYF. The CDR3 coding sequence is TGTGCCAGCAGAGCTCCAGGTGGCAAAAACATTCAGTACTTC.

Concerning this clone: At one boundary the junction diverges from the germline segment, which might be a read error. The chain combines TRBV7-9 with TRBJ2-7; 7 nucleotides match TRBD1. The CDR3 has 14 residues. Looked up from germline, CDR1 is SEHNR and CDR2 is FQNEAQ (reference sequence). As DNA, the CDR3 is TGTGCCAGCAGTTTAGGACAGGCCCCCCACGAGCAGTACTTC. Encoded protein: CASSLGQAPHEQYF.

In this sample, this clone turned up a few times. The chain uses TRBV7-9 and TRBJ2-1; D may be TRBD1 or TRBD2 (5 bases each). The CDR3 loop spans 16 amino acids. The V end was cut by 0 bases, the J end by 4 bases, with 13 bases between. The germline CDR1 and CDR2 sequences are SEHNR and FQNEAQ (reference sequence). This chain's CDR3 is CASSLAGGTDYNEQFF. The CDR3 DNA follows: TGTGCCAGCAGCTTAGCCGGTGGGACGGATTACAATGAGCAGTTCTTC.

This clone has only one observation. The CDR3 sequence: CSARLNTEAFF. The CDR3 DNA reads TGCAGTGCTAGACTTAACACTGAAGCTTTCTTT. The rearrangement joins TRBV20-1 to TRBJ1-1, with D hard to call. The V and J ends lost 2 bases and 2 bases respectively, with 3 bases between them. The CDR3 length is 11 residues. CDR1 and CDR2 (germline): DFQATT, SNEGSKA (reference sequence).

V is TRBV7-9 and J is TRBJ2-1; D ambiguous. The V gene's germline CDR1 is SEHNR and CDR2 FQNEAQ (reference sequence). The CDR3 is 14 amino acids. V was pared by 3 bases and J by 7 bases, with 13 bases between. The DNA of the CDR3 is TGTGCCAGCAGCTTTCAAAGAAATTCGAATGAGCAGTTCTTC. Its translation is CASSFQRNSNEQFF.